This entry lists 30 T cell receptor beta chains sequenced from one sample in a study of blood T cell repertoires in COVID-19. Profiled with immunoSEQ multiplex PCR; TCRdb holds only in-frame clones, not every one. Here the sample spans fewer than 150,000 clones, approximately 84% being singletons. Sequences were obtained from peripheral blood. All receptors come from a woman between 50 and 59 years old who had recovered from COVID-19.

V gene TRBV19 combines with J gene TRBJ1-2; possibly TRBD1 for D (6 bases). The V end lost 3 bases, the J end lost 0 bases, and 17 bases lay between the germline ends. The V gene's germline CDR1 is LNHDA and CDR2 SQIVND (reference sequence). CDR3 size: 17 residues. This CDR3 is CASSIFGTTRANYGYTF. CDR3 nucleotide sequence: TGTGCCAGTAGTATCTTCGGGACAACTCGAGCTAACTATGGCTACACCTTC.

The J gene is TRBJ2-1, the V gene TRBV5-1; 9 nucleotides line up with TRBD2. The CDR3 extends over 13 amino acids. Germline trimming cut 7 bases from V and 10 bases from J; bases unmatched to any gene: 9. Germline values: CDR1 SGHRS, CDR2 YFSETQ. The DNA for the CDR3 is TGCGCCAGCGAGGGCGGGGGGGCCAACGAGCAGTTCTTC. It is translated as CASEGGGANEQFF.

The chain couples TRBV11-3 to TRBJ2-7; no firm D call. There are 14 residues in the CDR3. CDR1 and CDR2 (germline): SGHNT, YENEEA. V lost 5 bases to trimming and J lost 2 bases, with 13 bases between them. The CDR3 region has the DNA TGTGCCAGCAGCCCCGAGTTGTTTCCCTACGAGCAGTACTTC. Its translation is CASSPELFPYEQYF.

This chain links TRBV28 with TRBJ2-1, with 10 bases identical to TRBD2. CDR1 is MDHEN and CDR2 is SYDVKM in the germline V gene. The CDR3 runs 16 residues. The V and J ends lost 4 bases and 4 bases, in that order; junction bases with no gene match: 7. CDR3 sequence: CASSSPTSGVYNEQFF. The DNA for the CDR3 is TGTGCCAGCAGTTCCCCTACTAGCGGGGTATACAATGAGCAGTTCTTC.

J is TRBJ2-3 and V is TRBV7-3, with 9 bases identical to TRBD2. The V gene's germline CDR1 is SGHTA and CDR2 FQGTGA. This CDR3 has 16 residues. With V trimmed by 4 bases and J by 0 bases, 5 bases remained unmatched. The CDR3: CASSSNLAGSTDTQYF. CDR3 coding DNA: TGTGCCAGCAGCTCTAACCTAGCGGGGAGCACAGATACGCAGTATTTT.

This clone is a singleton in its sample. The chain joins TRBV7-9 to TRBJ1-4, with 9 bases that match TRBD1. Trimming removed 6 bases from V and 8 bases from J; junction bases left unmatched: 7. The CDR3 totals 14 residues. Germline CDR1 is SEHNR and CDR2 is FQNEAQ (reference sequence). The CDR3, as DNA: TGTGCCAGCAGGGGGACAGGGATCGGGGAAAAACTGTTTTTT. Encoded protein: CASRGTGIGEKLFF.

For this clone: This sample includes further DNA sequences coding for the same CDR3. This chain links TRBV5-1 with TRBJ2-7; TRBD1 agrees at 8 bases. CDR3 length: 14 amino acids. Germline CDR1 reads SGHRS; CDR2 reads YFSETQ. With 0 bases clipped from V and 4 bases from J, the junction kept 3 bases outside the gene matches. DNA of the CDR3: TGCGCCAGCAGCTTGGGTGGACAGGGTTACGAGCAGTACTTC. This encodes CASSLGGQGYEQYF.

The sample holds many counts of this clone. Other DNA sequences from this sample encode an identical CDR3 as well. The chain recombines TRBV3-1 (or the pseudogene TRBV3-2) with TRBJ2-7; a weak D match, TRBD2 (6 bases). This CDR3 contains 13 residues. From germline, CDR1 is LGHDT and CDR2 YNNKEL (reference sequence). Deletions cut 1 base from V and 3 bases from J, with 7 bases between. CDR3 sequence reads: CASSQGRGYEQYF. CDR3 in DNA: TGTGCCAGCAGCCAAGGGCGGGGCTACGAGCAGTACTTC.

The chain carries TRBV7-8 and TRBJ1-5; TRBD1 might be the D (5 bases). The V gene's germline CDR1 is SGHVS and CDR2 FQNEAQ. The V gene lost 5 bases and the J gene lost 4 bases, with 12 bases spanning the gap. This CDR3 is built from 14 residues. The CDR3 bases are TGTGCCAGCAGCCCGGGCAGGGTAAATCAGCCCCAGCATTTT. Its translation: CASSPGRVNQPQHF.

This clone was detected a few times. V and J are TRBV5-1 and TRBJ1-1, with D unresolved. This CDR3 is built from 13 residues. Germline V CDR1 and CDR2: SGHRS, YFSETQ. Trimming pared 6 bases from V and 6 bases from J, leaving 15 bases between. DNA of the CDR3: TGCGCCAGCATCTTCACGGGGTCGGCTGAAGCTTTCTTT. It codes for CASIFTGSAEAFF.

This chain uses TRBV7-9 with TRBJ2-3; the D is unclear. Trimming shortened V by 5 bases and J by 2 bases, and 5 bases separated the two germline ends. Germline lookup yields CDR1 SEHNR and CDR2 FQNEAQ (reference sequence). This CDR3 spans 12 amino acids. CDR3 in DNA: TGTGCCAGCAGCCCCATCACAGATACGCAGTATTTT. Translating gives CASSPITDTQYF.

A single count supports this clone. The chain employs TRBV28 and TRBJ1-2, with TRBD1 identical over 9 bases. V gave up 3 bases and J gave up 3 bases; unmatched junction bases: 5. Germline CDR1 is MDHEN and CDR2 is SYDVKM. The CDR3 spans 15 residues. The CDR3 region is CASSLKNRGHYGYTF. Here the CDR3 DNA reads TGTGCCAGCAGTTTGAAAAACAGGGGGCACTATGGCTACACCTTC.

The chain has TRBV5-1 and TRBJ2-5; 7 positions match TRBD2. The CDR3 runs 13 residues. From germline, CDR1 is SGHRS and CDR2 YFSETQ. The V gene end was trimmed by 4 bases and the J gene end by 5 bases; junction bases not matched to a gene: 5. The CDR3 loop reads CASSPAGPETQYF. CDR3 sequence (DNA): TGCGCCAGCAGCCCAGCGGGACCGGAGACCCAGTACTTC.

V usage is TRBV7-2 and J usage is TRBJ2-7; 9 bases align to TRBD1. The CDR3 sequence is 18 residues long. The V gene's germline CDR1 is SGHTA and CDR2 FQGNSA. J was trimmed by 2 bases and V by 4 bases; bases with no gene match: 15. The DNA of the CDR3 is TGTGCCAGCAGCTCCGACCGGGACAGGGCTCACAGAACCTACGAGCAGTACTTC. Translated: CASSSDRDRAHRTYEQYF. Supplemented by reference TRBV7-2 and TRBJ2-7, the full variable domain reads GAGVSQSPSNKVTEKGKDVELRCDPISGHTALYWYRQSLGQGLEFLIYFQGNSAPDKSGLPSDRFSAERTGGSVSTLTIQRTQQEDSAVYLCASSSDRDRAHRTYEQYFGPGTRLTVT.

CDR3 nucleotides: TGTGCCACCAGTGATCCAGCAGGAGGGACTTGGGAGCAGTTCTTC. It is translated as CATSDPAGGTWEQFF. This chain connects TRBV24-1 to TRBJ2-1; D might be TRBD2 (6 bases). The CDR3 totals 15 residues. Trimming pared 3 bases from V and 10 bases from J, leaving 18 bases between. In germline, CDR1 is KGHDR, CDR2 SFDVKD.

In its sample, this clone was seen a few times. The chain recombines TRBV20-1 with TRBJ1-3; D is unresolved. CDR1 is DFQATT and CDR2 is SNEGSKA in the germline V gene (reference sequence). V was pared by 5 bases and J by 8 bases, with 10 bases between. The CDR3 consists of 11 residues. In DNA form, the CDR3 reads TGCAGTGCTCCGCTCGGGGACACCATATATTTT. This translates into CSAPLGDTIYF.

The chain is built from TRBV3-1 (or the pseudogene TRBV3-2) and TRBJ1-4, with D hard to call. The germline CDR1 and CDR2 sequences are LGHDT and YNNKEL (reference sequence). This CDR3 is 15 amino acids long. Trimming removed 4 bases at V and 8 bases at J, with 17 bases between. The CDR3 sequence: CASSRFIGVGEKLFF. CDR3 in DNA: TGTGCCAGCAGCCGCTTCATCGGGGTCGGCGAAAAACTGTTTTTT.

This chain uses TRBV11-2 with TRBJ2-1; 9 bases match TRBD2. Losses at the gene ends were 5 bases for V and 9 bases for J; bases not matched to a gene: 5. The CDR3 covers 13 residues. Germline V gene lookup returns CDR1 SGHAT and CDR2 FQNNGV. CDR3 DNA sequence: TGTGCCAGCAGCGTAGCGGGAGTTGGTGAGCAGTTCTTC. Its protein product is CASSVAGVGEQFF.

The chain uses TRBV14 and TRBJ2-1; the match to TRBD2 covers 12 bases. The germline V gene encodes CDR1 SGHDN and CDR2 FVKESK. The trim removed 4 bases at V and 5 bases at J, leaving 0 bases unmatched. The CDR3 extends over 14 amino acids. For the CDR3, the DNA is TGTGCCAGCAGCCGGACTAGCGGGAACAATGAGCAGTTCTTC. It specifies CASSRTSGNNEQFF. Filled out from reference TRBV14 and TRBJ2-1, the complete variable domain reads EAGVTQFPSHSVIEKGQTVTLRCDPISGHDNLYWYRRVMGKEIKFLLHFVKESKQDESGMPNNRFLAERTGGTYSTLKVQPAELEDSGVYFCASSRTSGNNEQFFGPGTRLTVL.

This clone was counted between two and nine times. V gene TRBV24-1 combines with J gene TRBJ2-1; 9 positions match TRBD2. CDR1 is KGHDR, CDR2 SFDVKD, per germline. The CDR3 has 15 residues. The junction had 7 bases not matched to a gene; V was cut back by 4 bases and J by 7 bases. CDR3 sequence (DNA): TGTGCCACCAGTGACCCTTTAGCGGGAGTAAATGAGCAGTTCTTC. Protein sequence: CATSDPLAGVNEQFF.

V gene TRBV7-3 combines with J gene TRBJ2-5, with TRBD1 matching 7 bases. CDR1 is SGHTA, CDR2 FQGTGA, per germline. V lost 5 bases and J lost 5; bases outside the gene matches: 8. This CDR3 has 14 amino acids. Here the CDR3 DNA reads TGTGCCAGCAGCCTCGACAGGGCTTCGGAGACCCAGTACTTC. Protein: CASSLDRASETQYF. The full variable domain, its missing parts supplied by reference TRBV7-3 and TRBJ2-5, is GAGVSQTPSNKVTEKGKYVELRCDPISGHTALYWYRQSLGQGPEFLIYFQGTGAADDSGLPNDRFFAVRPEGSVSTLKIQRTERGDSAVYLCASSLDRASETQYFGPGTRLLVL.

The chain couples TRBV7-6 to TRBJ2-1, with TRBD2 matching over 9 bases. The CDR3 totals 14 residues. The germline CDR1 and CDR2 sequences are SGHVS and FNYEAQ. Trimming removed 7 bases from V and 8 bases from J; junction bases left unmatched: 9. CDR3 sequence reads: CASTPSGEGYEQFF. The DNA for the CDR3 is TGTGCCAGCACCCCTAGCGGGGAAGGCTATGAGCAGTTCTTC.

CDR3 in DNA: TGTGCCAGCAGCCAAAAGACTAGCGGTAGCTCCTACGAGCAGTACTTC. This encodes CASSQKTSGSSYEQYF. The chain employs TRBV3-1 (or the pseudogene TRBV3-2) and TRBJ2-7; 9 bases are shared with TRBD2. This CDR3 region has 16 residues. The junction had 5 bases not matched to a gene; V was cut back by 2 bases and J by 0 bases. Germline assignment: CDR1 LGHDT and CDR2 YNNKEL (reference sequence).

This sequence joins TRBV21-1 and TRBJ2-5; the table's D call, TRBD2, was not checked against the DNA. TRBV21-1 is termed a pseudogene. CDR3 length equals 16 residues. In DNA, the CDR3 is TGTGCCAGCAGCAAACTCCGGACTAGCGGTAAGAGAACCCAGTACTTC. It yields the protein CASSKLRTSGKRTQYF.

The V gene is TRBV5-1, the J gene TRBJ1-2; TRBD1 might be the D (6 bases). The CDR3 is made up of 16 amino acids. The V gene's germline CDR1 is SGHRS and CDR2 YFSETQ. V lost 3 bases, J lost 0 bases, and 15 bases lay in between. CDR3 DNA sequence: TGCGCCAGCAGCTCCTCCGGGGGGGCGTCTAACTATGGCTACACCTTC. It translates to CASSSSGGASNYGYTF.

V usage is TRBV2 and J usage is TRBJ1-3; D gene uncertain. Trimming shortened V by 7 bases and J by 3 bases, and 13 bases separated the two germline ends. CDR1 and CDR2 (germline): SNHLY, FYNNEI. CDR3 length equals 14 residues. Written as DNA, the CDR3 is TGTGCCAGCACCGGGGAGGTGGGTGGAAACACCATATATTTT. Amino acid sequence: CASTGEVGGNTIYF. Full variable domain (outside the CDR3, taken from reference TRBV2 and TRBJ1-3): EPEVTQTPSHQVTQMGQEVILRCVPISNHLYFYWYRQILGQKVEFLVSFYNNEISEKSEIFDDQFSVERPDGSNFTLKIRSTKLEDSAMYFCASTGEVGGNTIYFGEGSWLTVV.

A single count supports this clone. The same CDR3 arises from other DNA sequences in this sample as well. This rearrangement joins TRBV7-2 to TRBJ2-5, with TRBD1 identical over 7 bases. Germline values: CDR1 SGHTA, CDR2 FQGNSA. The CDR3 extends over 14 amino acids. Trimming took 3 bases from V and 3 from J; bases not matched to a gene: 4. The DNA of the CDR3 is TGTGCCAGCAGCTTTAACAGGGGAAAAGAGACCCAGTACTTC. It specifies CASSFNRGKETQYF. Combining the CDR3 with reference TRBV7-2 and TRBJ2-5 gives the whole variable domain GAGVSQSPSNKVTEKGKDVELRCDPISGHTALYWYRQSLGQGLEFLIYFQGNSAPDKSGLPSDRFSAERTGGSVSTLTIQRTQQEDSAVYLCASSFNRGKETQYFGPGTRLLVL.

The genes are TRBV4-1 and TRBJ2-1, with TRBD2 as a possible D gene (7 bases). From germline, CDR1 is MGHRA and CDR2 YSYEKL. Trimming took off 4 bases at V and 5 bases at J, with 15 bases between the two ends. The CDR3 sequence is 15 residues long. The CDR3 region has the DNA TGCGCCAGCAGCCTTTCGAGGGGGGGCAACAATGAGCAGTTCTTC. Residues: CASSLSRGGNNEQFF.

The chain uses TRBV18 and TRBJ1-2; 7 nucleotides match TRBD1. CDR3 length: 13 amino acids. With V trimmed by 3 bases and J by 7 bases, 5 bases remained unmatched. CDR1 KGHSH and CDR2 LQKENI come from the germline V gene. The CDR3 DNA reads TGTGCCAGCTCACCTGGCGACAGGGCTGGCTACACCTTC. Its protein product is CASSPGDRAGYTF.

The V and J genes are TRBV7-9 and TRBJ2-3; possible D gene TRBD1, 6 bases. This CDR3 is 16 amino acids long. Germline CDR1 is SEHNR and CDR2 is FQNEAQ (reference sequence). Trimming removed 1 base at V and 4 bases at J, with 15 bases between. CDR3 sequence reads: CASSLGGLGSADTQYF. The CDR3 region has the DNA TGTGCCAGCAGCTTAGGGGGGCTCGGGTCCGCAGATACGCAGTATTTT.